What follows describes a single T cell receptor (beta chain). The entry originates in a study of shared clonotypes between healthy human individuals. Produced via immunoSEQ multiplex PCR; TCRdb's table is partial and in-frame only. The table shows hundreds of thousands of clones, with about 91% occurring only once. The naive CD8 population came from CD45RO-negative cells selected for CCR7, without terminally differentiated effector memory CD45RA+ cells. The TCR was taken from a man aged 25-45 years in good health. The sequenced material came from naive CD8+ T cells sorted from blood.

Written as DNA, the CDR3 is TGTGCTAGTGGTTTGTACGCAGGGACCCTCACCGGGGAGCTGTTTTTT. This encodes CASGLYAGTLTGELFF. The gene calls are TRBV12-5 and TRBJ2-2; the D gene could be TRBD1 or TRBD2 (5 bases each). V was cut by 2 bases and J by 4 bases, with 14 bases left in between. CDR1 LGHNT and CDR2 FRNRAP come from the germline V gene. The CDR3 runs to 16 residues.